This T cell receptor beta chain was recovered during a study of blood T cell repertoires in COVID-19. Study background: Some COVID-19 samples were acute and others convalescent; all came from the United States, Italy and Spain. Nucleic acid was either cDNA or gDNA, and it came from T cells, B-cell-depleted T cells, or PBMCs.

The germline gives CDR1 MGHRA, CDR2 YSYEKL. The CDR3 is 18 amino acids. The junction had 5 bases not matched to a gene; V was cut back by 4 bases and J by 1 base. Source study methods: It was from reference gene primer amplification that nucleated cell counts were estimated. Profiling relied on immunoSEQ multiplex PCR, and the TCRdb table lists in-frame clones only, not all of them. V and J calls and clone size are given by that table; D and trimming were obtained from the DNA. The table includes around 69,000 clones, 65% to 85% detected once. The sequence was collected from a woman in her sixties or seventies with acute or convalescent COVID-19. This chain uses TRBV4-1 with TRBJ2-1; TRBD2 matches at 15 bases. The source material was peripheral blood. CDR3 loop: CASSRGLAGGVSYNEQFF. CDR3 bases: TGCGCCAGCAGCCGTGGACTAGCGGGGGGGGTTTCCTACAATGAGCAGTTCTTC.